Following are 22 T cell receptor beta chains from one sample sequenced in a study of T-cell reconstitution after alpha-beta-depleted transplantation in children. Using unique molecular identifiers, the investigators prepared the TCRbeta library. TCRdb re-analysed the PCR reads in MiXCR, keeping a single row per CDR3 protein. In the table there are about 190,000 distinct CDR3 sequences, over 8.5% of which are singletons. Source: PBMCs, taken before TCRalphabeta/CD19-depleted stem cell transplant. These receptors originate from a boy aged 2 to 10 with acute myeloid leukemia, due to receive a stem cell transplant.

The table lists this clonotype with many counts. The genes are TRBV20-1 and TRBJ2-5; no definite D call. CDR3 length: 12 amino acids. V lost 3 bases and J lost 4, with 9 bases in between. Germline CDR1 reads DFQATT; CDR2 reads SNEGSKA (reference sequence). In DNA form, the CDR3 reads TGCAGTGCTAGGGCCGGGTTAGAGACCCAGTACTTC. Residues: CSARAGLETQYF.

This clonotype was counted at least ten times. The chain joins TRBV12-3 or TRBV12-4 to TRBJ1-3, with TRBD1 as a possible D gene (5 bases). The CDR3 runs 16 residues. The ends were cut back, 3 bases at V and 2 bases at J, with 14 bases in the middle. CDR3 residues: CASSFVGKGTGNTIYF. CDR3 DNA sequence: TGTGCCAGCAGTTTTGTAGGGAAGGGGACTGGAAACACCATATATTTT.

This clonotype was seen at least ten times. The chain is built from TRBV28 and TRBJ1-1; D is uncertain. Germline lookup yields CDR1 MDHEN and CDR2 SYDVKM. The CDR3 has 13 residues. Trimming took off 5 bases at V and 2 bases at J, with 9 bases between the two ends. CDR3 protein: CASSMTVNTEAFF. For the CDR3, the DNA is TGTGCCAGCAGTATGACGGTAAACACTGAAGCTTTCTTT.

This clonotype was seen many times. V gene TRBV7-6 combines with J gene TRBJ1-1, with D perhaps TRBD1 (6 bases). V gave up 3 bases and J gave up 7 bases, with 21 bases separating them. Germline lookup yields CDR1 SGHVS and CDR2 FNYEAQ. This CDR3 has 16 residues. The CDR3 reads CASSFAGGEPGDEAFF. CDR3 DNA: TGTGCCAGCAGCTTTGCGGGGGGCGAGCCCGGGGATGAAGCTTTCTTT.

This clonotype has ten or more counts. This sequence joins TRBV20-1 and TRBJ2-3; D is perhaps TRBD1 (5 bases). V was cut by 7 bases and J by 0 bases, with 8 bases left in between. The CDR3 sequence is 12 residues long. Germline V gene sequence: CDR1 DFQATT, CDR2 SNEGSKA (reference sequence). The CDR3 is CSGGASTDTQYF. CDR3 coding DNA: TGCAGTGGGGGCGCTAGCACAGATACGCAGTATTTT.

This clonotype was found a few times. The CDR3 loop reads CSASRLAQSSYNEQFF. Here the CDR3 DNA reads TGCAGTGCCTCTAGACTAGCCCAGAGCTCCTACAATGAGCAGTTCTTC. This chain joins TRBV20-1 and TRBJ2-1, with 7 bases lining up with TRBD2. V gave up 6 bases and J gave up 0 bases; unmatched junction bases: 11. CDR3 size: 16 residues. Germline loops: CDR1 DFQATT, CDR2 SNEGSKA (reference sequence).

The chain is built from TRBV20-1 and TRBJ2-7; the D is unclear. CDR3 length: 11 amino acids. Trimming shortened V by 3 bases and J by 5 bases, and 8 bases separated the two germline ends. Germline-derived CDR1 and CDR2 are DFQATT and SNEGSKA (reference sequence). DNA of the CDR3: TGCAGTGCTAGTTATAGCCACGAGCAGTACTTC. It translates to CSASYSHEQYF.

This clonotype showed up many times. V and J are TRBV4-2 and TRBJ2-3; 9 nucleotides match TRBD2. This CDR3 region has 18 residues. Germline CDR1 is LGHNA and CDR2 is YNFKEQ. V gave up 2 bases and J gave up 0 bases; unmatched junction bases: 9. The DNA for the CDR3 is TGTGCCAGCAGCCAATATTTGGGCGGGGGGGCTAGCACAGATACGCAGTATTTT. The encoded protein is CASSQYLGGGASTDTQYF.

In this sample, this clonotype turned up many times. DNA for the CDR3: TGTGCCAGCAGTACCCGGCGGGGCCCCACAGATACGCAGTATTTT. Translating gives CASSTRRGPTDTQYF. The chain carries TRBV12-3 or TRBV12-4 and TRBJ2-3, with D possibly TRBD2 on 6 matching bases. V lost 5 bases and J 2 bases, leaving 14 bases between the germline ends. CDR3 size: 15 residues.

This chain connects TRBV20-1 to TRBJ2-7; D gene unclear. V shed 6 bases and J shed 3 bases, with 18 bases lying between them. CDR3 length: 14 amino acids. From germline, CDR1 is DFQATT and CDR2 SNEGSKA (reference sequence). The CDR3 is CSADEDRRLYEQYF. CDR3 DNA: TGCAGTGCGGACGAGGACCGCCGCCTCTACGAGCAGTACTTC.

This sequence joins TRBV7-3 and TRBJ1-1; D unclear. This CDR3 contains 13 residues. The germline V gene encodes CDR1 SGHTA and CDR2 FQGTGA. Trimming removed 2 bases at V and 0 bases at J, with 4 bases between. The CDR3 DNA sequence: TGTGCCAGCAGCTTATTTTTGAACACTGAAGCTTTCTTT. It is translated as CASSLFLNTEAFF.

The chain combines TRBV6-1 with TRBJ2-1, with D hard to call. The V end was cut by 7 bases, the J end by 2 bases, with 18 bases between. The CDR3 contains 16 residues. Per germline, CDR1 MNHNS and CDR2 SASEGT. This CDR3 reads CASTPPDLGPYNEQFF. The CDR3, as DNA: TGTGCCAGCACCCCCCCGGACCTTGGCCCCTACAATGAGCAGTTCTTC.

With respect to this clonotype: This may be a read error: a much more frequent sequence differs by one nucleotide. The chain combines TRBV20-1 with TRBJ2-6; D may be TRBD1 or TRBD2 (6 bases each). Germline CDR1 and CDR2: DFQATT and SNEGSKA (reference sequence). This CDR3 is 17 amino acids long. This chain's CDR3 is CCARRRGQSSGANVLTF. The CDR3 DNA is TGCTGTGCTAGACGTCGGGGGCAGAGCTCTGGGGCCAACGTCCTGACTTTC.

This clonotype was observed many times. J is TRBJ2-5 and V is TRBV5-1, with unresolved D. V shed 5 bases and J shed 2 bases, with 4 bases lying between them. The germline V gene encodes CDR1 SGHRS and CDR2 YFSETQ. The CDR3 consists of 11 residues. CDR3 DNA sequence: TGCGCCAGCAGACAACAAGAGACCCAGTACTTC. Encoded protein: CASRQQETQYF. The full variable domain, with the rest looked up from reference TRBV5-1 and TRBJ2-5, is KAGVTQTPRYLIKTRGQQVTLSCSPISGHRSVSWYQQTPGQGLQFLFEYFSETQRNKGNFPGRFSGRQFSNSRSEMNVSTLELGDSALYLCASRQQETQYFGPGTRLLVL.

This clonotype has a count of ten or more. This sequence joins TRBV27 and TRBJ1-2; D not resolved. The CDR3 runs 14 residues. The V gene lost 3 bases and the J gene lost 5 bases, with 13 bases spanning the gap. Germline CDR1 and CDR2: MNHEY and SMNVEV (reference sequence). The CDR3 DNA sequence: TGTGCCAGCAGTTTTAAAGGGTCCCATTATGGCTACACCTTC. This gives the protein CASSFKGSHYGYTF.

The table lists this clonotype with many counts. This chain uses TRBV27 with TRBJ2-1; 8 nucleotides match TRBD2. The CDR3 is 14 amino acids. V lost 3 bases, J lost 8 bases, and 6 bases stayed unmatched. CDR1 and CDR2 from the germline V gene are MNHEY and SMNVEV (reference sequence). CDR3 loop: CASSFSGAPDEQFF. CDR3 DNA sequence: TGTGCCAGCAGTTTTAGCGGGGCCCCAGATGAGCAGTTCTTC.

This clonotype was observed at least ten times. In nucleotides, the CDR3 is TGCGCCAGCAGCTTGGTTTCCAGCGGGGGGGCAGCGGGTGAGCAGTTCTTC. This gives the protein CASSLVSSGGAAGEQFF. This chain links TRBV5-1 with TRBJ2-1, with TRBD2 matching over 10 bases. The CDR3 has 17 residues. Germline lookup yields CDR1 SGHRS and CDR2 YFSETQ. V gave up 0 bases and J gave up 9 bases; unmatched junction bases: 12.

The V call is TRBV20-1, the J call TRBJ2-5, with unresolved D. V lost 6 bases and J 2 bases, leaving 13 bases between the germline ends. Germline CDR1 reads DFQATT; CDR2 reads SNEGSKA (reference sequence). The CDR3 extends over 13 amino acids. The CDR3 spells CSARLTEQETQYF. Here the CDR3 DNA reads TGCAGTGCGCGACTGACCGAACAAGAGACCCAGTACTTC.

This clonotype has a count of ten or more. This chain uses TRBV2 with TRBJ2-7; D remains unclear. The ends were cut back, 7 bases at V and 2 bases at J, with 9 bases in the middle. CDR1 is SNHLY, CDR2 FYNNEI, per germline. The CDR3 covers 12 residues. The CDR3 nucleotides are TGTGCCAGCATAGACCGAACCTACGAGCAGTACTTC. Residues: CASIDRTYEQYF.

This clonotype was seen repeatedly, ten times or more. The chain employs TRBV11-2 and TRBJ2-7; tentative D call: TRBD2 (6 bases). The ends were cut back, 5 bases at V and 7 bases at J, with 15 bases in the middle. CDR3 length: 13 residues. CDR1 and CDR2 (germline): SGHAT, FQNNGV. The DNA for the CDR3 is TGTGCCAGCAGCGGGACGGGAGCTGGGGAGCAGTACTTC. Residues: CASSGTGAGEQYF.

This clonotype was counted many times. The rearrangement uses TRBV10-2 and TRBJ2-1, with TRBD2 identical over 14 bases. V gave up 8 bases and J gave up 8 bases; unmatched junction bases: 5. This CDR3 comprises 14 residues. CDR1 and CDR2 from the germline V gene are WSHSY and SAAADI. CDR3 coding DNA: TGCGCCAGCGGCGGACTAGCGGGAGGTCATGAGCAGTTCTTC. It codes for CASGGLAGGHEQFF.

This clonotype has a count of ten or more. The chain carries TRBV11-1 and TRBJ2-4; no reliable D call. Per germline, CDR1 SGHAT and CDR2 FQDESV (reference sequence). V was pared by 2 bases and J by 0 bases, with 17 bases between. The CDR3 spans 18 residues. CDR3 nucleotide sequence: TGTGCCAGCAGCTTACCGGATGGGTTAGAAGGAGCCAAAAACATTCAGTACTTC. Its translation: CASSLPDGLEGAKNIQYF.